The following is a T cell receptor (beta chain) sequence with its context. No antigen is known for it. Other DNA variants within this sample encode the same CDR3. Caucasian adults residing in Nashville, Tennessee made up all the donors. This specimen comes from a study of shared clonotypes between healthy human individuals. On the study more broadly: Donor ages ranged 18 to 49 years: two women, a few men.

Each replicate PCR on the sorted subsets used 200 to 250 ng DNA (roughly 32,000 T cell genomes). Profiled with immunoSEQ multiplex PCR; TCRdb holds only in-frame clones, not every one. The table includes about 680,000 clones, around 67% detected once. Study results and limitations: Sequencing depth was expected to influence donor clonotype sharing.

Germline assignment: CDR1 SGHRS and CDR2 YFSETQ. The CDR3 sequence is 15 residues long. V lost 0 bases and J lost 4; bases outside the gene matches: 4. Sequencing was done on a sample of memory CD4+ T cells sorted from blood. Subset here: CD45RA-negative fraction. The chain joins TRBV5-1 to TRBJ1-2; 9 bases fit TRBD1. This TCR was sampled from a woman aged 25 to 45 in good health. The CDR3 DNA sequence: TGCGCCAGCAGCTTGGGACAGGGGGTGGGCTATGGCTACACCTTC. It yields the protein CASSLGQGVGYGYTF.